The T cell receptor (beta chain) under discussion was sequenced for a study of early T cells in non-severe SARS-CoV-2 infection. About the research overall: The authors sequenced bulk RNA from unsorted whole blood, leaving chains unpaired. Study-level results: The matching step, a VDJdb search, favored anti-spike CD8 responses and missed private and CD4 specificities.

Between the trimmed V and J ends, which lost 3 bases and 2 bases, there was a span of 11 bases. The CDR3 has 14 residues. Germline V gene data show CDR1 as KGHSH and CDR2 as LQKENI. In its sample, this clonotype was seen many times. Its antigen is unknown. Individual cDNA molecules received unique molecular identifiers during library preparation. TCRdb reprocessed the 5' RACE reads via MiXCR and lists one record per CDR3 protein. The sample lists tens of thousands of distinct CDR3 sequences, roughly a tenth occurring once. Sequences were derived from whole blood, sampled at baseline. The sequence was obtained from an adult who was a healthcare worker with PCR-confirmed SARS-CoV-2 infection or an uninfected control (not recorded which). This rearrangement joins TRBV18 to TRBJ2-7; D remains ambiguous. The CDR3 DNA reads as TGTGCCAGCTCACCCGGCAGGAGAGCCTACGAGCAGTACTTC. Amino acids: CASSPGRRAYEQYF.